Below, one T cell receptor (beta chain) is given with its context. Its binding antigen is unknown. Base qualities are not provided; no much larger clone lies one nucleotide away. The receptor library was made with the immunoSEQ multiplex PCR assay. Here the immuneACCESS table is served through TCRdb, limited to in-frame sequences with V and J called. Missing clones are a known gap in these copies; in checked studies unresolved V genes cover under half, and the rest lacks a known reason. The sample records under 15,000 clones, 90% to 95% of which are singletons. About an eighth of the sample is in the top ten clones. Counted from cysteine to phenylalanine, this CDR3 has 14 amino acids. Here the CDR3 DNA is all that survives: 42 bases in frame from base 1. Germline trimming: 6 bases from V, 7 bases from J; junction bases outside gene matches: 8. The CDR1 and CDR2 encoded by the germline V gene are KGHSH and LQKENI.

The data are from a study of control samples from healthy donors and cancer patients (dated by TCRdb to between 2020 and 2021). The sequence links TRBV18 to TRBJ2-7; TRBD1 lines up with 11 middle nucleotides. The material sequenced was PBMCs. The clonotype was recovered from an elderly man with lung cancer. In nucleotides, the sequence is TGTGCCAGCTCGCCCGGGACAGGGGGTGGAGAGCAGTACTTC. The resulting protein is CASSPGTGGGEQYF.